The 29 T cell receptor beta chains below were found in one sample sequenced in a study of T cell changes during pregnancy in multiple sclerosis. Assay used: immunoSEQ multiplex PCR; TCRdb lists only in-frame clones, some missing. The table lists about 40,000 clones, 85% to 95% of them singletons. This specimen consisted of CD4+ T cells from peripheral blood mononuclear cells, obtained in the third trimester of pregnancy. The receptors originated from a female donor with multiple sclerosis, enrolled in a pregnancy study.

The genes are TRBV12-5 and TRBJ1-1, with a weak D call TRBD1 (5 bases). Trimming removed 5 bases from V and 11 bases from J, with 15 bases in between. The CDR3 runs 12 residues. Germline values: CDR1 LGHNT, CDR2 FRNRAP. The CDR3 DNA reads TGTGCTAGTGGTCGATACAGGTCGGACGCTTTCTTT. Protein sequence: CASGRYRSDAFF.

This clone has a single count. The chain uses TRBV6-6 and TRBJ2-3; D gene uncertain. The CDR3 contains 15 residues. The V gene lost 0 bases and the J gene lost 0 bases, with 7 bases spanning the gap. Germline V gene data show CDR1 as MNHNY and CDR2 as SVGAGI (reference sequence). The CDR3 region is CASSYSAFSTDTQYF. CDR3 sequence (DNA): TGTGCCAGCAGTTACTCGGCTTTCAGCACAGATACGCAGTATTTT.

The chain uses TRBV5-5 and TRBJ1-3; the D gene is possibly TRBD1 (6 bases). The CDR3 runs to 15 residues. Germline-derived CDR1 and CDR2 are SGHKS and YYEKEE (reference sequence). V gave up 0 bases and J gave up 4 bases, with 11 bases separating them. CDR3 nucleotides: TGTGCCAGCAGCTTGGACAGGGCTGCAGGAAACACCATATATTTT. Translating gives CASSLDRAAGNTIYF.

This sequence joins TRBV14 and TRBJ1-1; D remains unclear. CDR3 length equals 14 residues. CDR1 and CDR2 from the germline V gene are SGHDN and FVKESK. The germline V and J ends were trimmed by 0 bases and 2 bases, with 7 bases remaining between them. The CDR3 bases are TGTGCCAGCAGCCAAGAGGTGAGCAACACTGAAGCTTTCTTT. Translation: CASSQEVSNTEAFF.

The genes are TRBV10-3 and TRBJ1-6, with D possibly TRBD1 on 6 matching bases. CDR1 is ENHRY, CDR2 SYGVKD, per germline. The CDR3 runs 15 residues. Trimming removed 2 bases at V and 10 bases at J, with 15 bases between. The CDR3 DNA is TGTGCCATCAGTGAGGGACAGAGTATGAGATCACCCCTCCACTTT. It yields the protein CAISEGQSMRSPLHF.

The chain links TRBV27 to TRBJ2-7, with 7 bases identical to TRBD1. The CDR3 contains 17 residues. Germline assignment: CDR1 MNHEY and CDR2 SMNVEV (reference sequence). V dropped 6 bases and J dropped 3; count of bases not matched to a gene: 17. Here the CDR3 reads CASRTNLFRGINYEQYF. The CDR3 DNA sequence: TGTGCCAGCAGAACCAACCTCTTCAGGGGGATTAACTACGAGCAGTACTTC.

CDR3 nucleotide sequence: TGTGCCAGCAGCCCGGGACAGATCGGGAACACTGAAGCTTTCTTT. It translates to CASSPGQIGNTEAFF. The rearrangement joins TRBV6-4 to TRBJ1-1; 7 nucleotides agree with TRBD1. The CDR3 is made up of 15 amino acids. The junction had 8 bases not matched to a gene; V was cut back by 6 bases and J by 1 base. Germline CDR1 MRHNA, CDR2 SNTAGT.

The chain links TRBV6-4 to TRBJ2-1; 11 bases align to TRBD2. The length of the CDR3 is 17 residues. The germline gives CDR1 MRHNA, CDR2 SNTAGT. V dropped 8 bases and J dropped 3; count of bases not matched to a gene: 12. CDR3: CASEERLGTSGYNEQFF. The CDR3 DNA follows: TGTGCCAGCGAGGAGAGGCTTGGGACTAGCGGCTACAATGAGCAGTTCTTC.

The chain recombines TRBV7-2 with TRBJ2-3, with 8 bases lining up with TRBD1. The CDR3 is 17 amino acids. V shed 1 base, J shed 5 bases, and the junction held 11 bases outside the gene matches. Germline CDR1 is SGHTA and CDR2 is FQGNSA. The CDR3 DNA is TGTGCCAGCAGCTTAGTCCTGGCAGGGGGCAGGAGAGATACGCAGTATTTT. Its translation is CASSLVLAGGRRDTQYF.

The V gene is TRBV7-9, the J gene TRBJ1-1; 11 bases are shared with TRBD1. The CDR3 sequence is 16 residues long. The germline CDR1 and CDR2 sequences are SEHNR and FQNEAQ (reference sequence). Trimming at V came to 1 base and at J to 7 bases, leaving 8 bases not matched to a gene. The CDR3 reads CASSLDPGQGGGEAFF. In DNA form, the CDR3 reads TGTGCCAGCAGCTTAGATCCGGGACAGGGGGGTGGTGAAGCTTTCTTT. Complete variable domain (other parts from reference TRBV7-9 and TRBJ1-1): DTGVSQNPRHKITKRGQNVTFRCDPISEHNRLYWYRQTLGQGPEFLTYFQNEAQLEKSRLLSDRFSAERPKGSFSTLEIQRTEQGDSAMYLCASSLDPGQGGGEAFFGQGTRLTVV.

The V and J genes are TRBV19 and TRBJ1-2, with TRBD1 identical over 9 bases. Germline values: CDR1 LNHDA, CDR2 SQIVND (reference sequence). The length of the CDR3 is 14 residues. The CDR3 DNA reads as TGTGCAGAGAGAGGGACAGGGAGGGAGTGTGGCTACACCTTC. Its translation: CAERGTGRECGYTF.

The rearrangement joins TRBV5-1 to TRBJ2-2, with TRBD2 matching 7 bases. Trimming at V came to 5 bases and at J to 5 bases, leaving 3 bases not matched to a gene. Germline CDR1 SGHRS, CDR2 YFSETQ. CDR3 length: 13 residues. The CDR3 bases are TGCGCCAGCAGTCGGGGGGATACCGGGGAGCTGTTTTTT. The encoded protein is CASSRGDTGELFF.

The V call is TRBV12-5, the J call TRBJ2-3, with 14 positions matching TRBD2. Unmatched junction bases numbered 12, after V lost 5 bases and J lost 14 bases. The germline V gene has CDR1 LGHNT and CDR2 FRNRAP. The CDR3 contains 15 residues. The CDR3 is CASGRTSGGTDTRYF. CDR3 DNA: TGTGCTAGTGGTCGGACTAGCGGGGGGACAGATACGAGGTATTTT.

CDR3 protein: CASSLDGWQGEAFF. The DNA of the CDR3 is TGTGCCAGCAGCTTAGATGGGTGGCAGGGGGAAGCTTTCTTT. J is TRBJ1-1 and V is TRBV11-2; maybe TRBD1 (6 bases). CDR1 and CDR2 (germline): SGHAT, FQNNGV. Between the trimmed V and J ends, which lost 0 bases and 8 bases, there was a span of 13 bases. The CDR3 length is 14 residues. The full variable domain, in which reference TRBV11-2 and TRBJ1-1 provide the parts outside the CDR3, is EAGVAQSPRYKIIEKRQSVAFWCNPISGHATLYWYQQILGQGPKLLIQFQNNGVVDDSQLPKDRFSAERLKGVDSTLKIQPAKLEDSAVYLCASSLDGWQGEAFFGQGTRLTVV.

V and J are TRBV19 and TRBJ1-5; the D is unclear. Trimming removed 1 base at V and 9 bases at J, with 16 bases between. Looked up from germline, CDR1 is LNHDA and CDR2 is SQIVND (reference sequence). This CDR3 comprises 15 residues. CDR3 sequence (DNA): TGTGCCAGTAGTATAGTCTTTGGGGAGCCGCGGCCCCAGCATTTT. Its translation: CASSIVFGEPRPQHF.

The rearrangement joins TRBV13 to TRBJ2-7, with 7 nucleotides matching TRBD1. CDR1 and CDR2 from the germline V gene are PRHDT and FYEKMQ (reference sequence). The CDR3 covers 13 residues. V lost 4 bases and J lost 4; bases outside the gene matches: 4. Here the CDR3 reads CASSSYRGYEQYF. CDR3 nucleotide sequence: TGTGCCAGCAGCTCCTACAGGGGTTACGAGCAGTACTTC.

The chain is built from TRBV2 and TRBJ2-3, with D perhaps TRBD1 (6 bases). The germline V gene has CDR1 SNHLY and CDR2 FYNNEI. V shed 4 bases and J shed 14 bases, with 16 bases lying between them. The CDR3 is 12 amino acids. The CDR3 loop reads CASSVDARGSYF. The CDR3 DNA sequence: TGTGCCAGCAGTGTTGATGCCAGGGGTTCGTATTTT.

In its sample, this clone was seen a few times. The genes are TRBV2 and TRBJ1-1; TRBD1 aligns across 8 bases. Trimming took 6 bases from V and 1 from J; bases not matched to a gene: 1. The CDR3 sequence is 13 residues long. The germline V gene has CDR1 SNHLY and CDR2 FYNNEI. The CDR3 sequence is CASRGTGNTEAFF. CDR3 nucleotide sequence: TGTGCCAGCAGGGGGACAGGGAACACTGAAGCTTTCTTT. Full variable domain (rest looked up from reference TRBV2 and TRBJ1-1): EPEVTQTPSHQVTQMGQEVILRCVPISNHLYFYWYRQILGQKVEFLVSFYNNEISEKSEIFDDQFSVERPDGSNFTLKIRSTKLEDSAMYFCASRGTGNTEAFFGQGTRLTVV.

The genes are TRBV18 and TRBJ1-3; no clear D gene. Germline CDR1 KGHSH, CDR2 LQKENI. Trimming left V 5 bases short and J 1 base short, with 6 bases between. The CDR3 sequence is 13 residues long. The CDR3 DNA reads as TGTGCCAGCTCAAGGGAGTCTGGAAACACCATATATTTT. Translated, it gives CASSRESGNTIYF.

The gene calls are TRBV27 and TRBJ1-4, with D possibly being TRBD1 (6 bases). CDR3 length: 15 residues. Germline V gives CDR1 MNHEY, CDR2 SMNVEV (reference sequence). V was cut by 4 bases and J by 3 bases, with 12 bases left in between. The CDR3 spells CASSSQGWANEKLFF. As DNA, the CDR3 is TGTGCCAGCAGTTCACAGGGTTGGGCTAATGAAAAACTGTTTTTT.

The gene calls are TRBV5-8 and TRBJ2-3; possible D gene TRBD1, 5 bases. The CDR3 contains 13 residues. V lost 3 bases to trimming and J lost 7 bases, with 12 bases between them. CDR1 is SGHTS and CDR2 is YDEGEE in the germline V gene. The CDR3 protein is CASSSGLRNTQYF. In DNA form, the CDR3 reads TGTGCCAGCAGCTCAGGGTTGAGAAATACGCAGTATTTT. The complete variable domain, with remaining parts taken from reference TRBV5-8 and TRBJ2-3, reads EAGVTQSPTHLIKTRGQQATLRCSPISGHTSVYWYQQALGLGLQFLLWYDEGEERNRGNFPPRFSGRQFPNYSSELNVNALELEDSALYLCASSSGLRNTQYFGPGTRLTVL.

The genes are TRBV28 and TRBJ1-2, with 10 bases fitting TRBD1. The V and J ends lost 6 bases and 3 bases, in that order; junction bases with no gene match: 7. The CDR3 is 15 amino acids. CDR1 and CDR2 (germline): MDHEN, SYDVKM. The CDR3 sequence: CASSTRGTGDYGYTF. CDR3 nucleotide sequence: TGTGCCAGCAGCACCCGTGGGACAGGGGACTATGGCTACACCTTC.

This clone was counted a single time. J is TRBJ1-6 and V is TRBV4-1; D possibly corresponds to TRBD1 (6 bases). Per the germline V gene, CDR1 is MGHRA and CDR2 is YSYEKL. Trimming stripped 4 bases from V and 7 bases from J, with 20 bases between. The CDR3 is made up of 17 amino acids. CDR3 DNA sequence: TGCGCCAGCAGCCCGGGCGGGAGGGGGGCCAAGAATTCACCCCTCCACTTT. Protein product: CASSPGGRGAKNSPLHF.

The rearrangement uses TRBV16 and TRBJ2-4; D is perhaps TRBD1 (5 bases). The V end lost 0 bases, the J end lost 2 bases, and 8 bases lay between the germline ends. The germline V gene encodes CDR1 KGHSY and CDR2 FQNENV. The CDR3 totals 15 residues. CDR3 nucleotides: TGTGCCAGCAGCCAATCGTCAGGGACCAAAAACATTCAGTACTTC. Translation gives CASSQSSGTKNIQYF.

The chain uses TRBV30 and TRBJ1-5; possibly TRBD1 for D (5 bases). CDR3 length: 14 residues. Trimming took off 2 bases at V and 3 bases at J, with 11 bases between the two ends. Germline CDR1 and CDR2: GTSNPN and SVGIG (reference sequence). Here the CDR3 reads CAWSSGLSNQPQHF. As DNA, the CDR3 is TGTGCCTGGAGTTCGGGACTTTCCAATCAGCCCCAGCATTTT.

V and J are TRBV18 and TRBJ1-5; D gene unclear. From germline, CDR1 is KGHSH and CDR2 LQKENI. Trimming removed 5 bases from V and 4 bases from J, with 9 bases in between. The CDR3 runs to 13 residues. Here the CDR3 DNA reads TGTGCCAGCTCAGTGCAGGAAAATCAGCCCCAGCATTTT. It yields the protein CASSVQENQPQHF.

The chain combines TRBV7-6 with TRBJ1-4; D is possibly TRBD1 (6 bases). This CDR3 spans 15 amino acids. CDR1 and CDR2 (germline): SGHVS, FNYEAQ. V shed 6 bases and J shed 9 bases, with 20 bases lying between them. CDR3 nucleotides: TGTGCCAGCAGTACCGCAGGGCAGGGGAATAAAAAACTGTTTTTT. This encodes CASSTAGQGNKKLFF.

The chain carries TRBV14 and TRBJ1-6, with 9 bases identical to TRBD1. Per the germline V gene, CDR1 is SGHDN and CDR2 is FVKESK. The CDR3 sequence is 15 residues long. Unmatched junction bases numbered 6, after V lost 4 bases and J lost 8 bases. Here the CDR3 reads CASSPGQGNDSPLHF. CDR3 in DNA: TGTGCCAGCAGCCCTGGACAGGGGAACGATTCACCCCTCCACTTT.

The genes are TRBV10-3 and TRBJ1-2, with 11 bases identical to TRBD1. Per germline, CDR1 ENHRY and CDR2 SYGVKD. This CDR3 region has 13 residues. Losses at the gene ends were 7 bases for V and 6 bases for J; bases not matched to a gene: 4. The CDR3 spells CAIMGQGVDGYTF. Written as DNA, the CDR3 is TGTGCCATCATGGGACAGGGGGTAGATGGCTACACCTTC.